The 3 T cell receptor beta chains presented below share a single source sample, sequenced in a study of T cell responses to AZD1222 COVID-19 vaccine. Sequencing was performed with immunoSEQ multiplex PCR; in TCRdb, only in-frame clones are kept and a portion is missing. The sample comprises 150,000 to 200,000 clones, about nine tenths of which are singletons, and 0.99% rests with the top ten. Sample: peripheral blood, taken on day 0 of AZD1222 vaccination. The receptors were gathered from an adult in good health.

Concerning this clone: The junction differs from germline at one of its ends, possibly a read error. CDR3 sequence: CASSLGGHGYTF. CDR3 nucleotide sequence: TGTGCCAGCAGCCTAGGGGGACATGGCTACACCTTC. V and J are TRBV13 and TRBJ1-2, with D tentatively TRBD1 (6 bases). CDR1 and CDR2 from the germline V gene are PRHDT and FYEKMQ (reference sequence). This CDR3 is 12 amino acids long.

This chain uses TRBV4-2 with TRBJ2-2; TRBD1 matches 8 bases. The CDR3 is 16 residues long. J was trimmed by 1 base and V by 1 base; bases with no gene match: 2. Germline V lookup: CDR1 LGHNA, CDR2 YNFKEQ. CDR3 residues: CASSQVGTGNTGELFF. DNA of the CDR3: TGTGCCAGCAGCCAAGTCGGGACAGGGAACACCGGGGAGCTGTTTTTT.

CDR3 residues: CASSLNPPGDSPLHF. The CDR3, as DNA: TGTGCCAGCAGCTTAAACCCCCCCGGGGATTCACCCCTCCACTTT. The rearrangement joins TRBV7-3 to TRBJ1-6, with D unresolved. The germline V gene has CDR1 SGHTA and CDR2 FQGTGA. The CDR3 loop spans 15 amino acids. The germline V and J ends were trimmed by 1 base and 8 bases, with 12 bases remaining between them.